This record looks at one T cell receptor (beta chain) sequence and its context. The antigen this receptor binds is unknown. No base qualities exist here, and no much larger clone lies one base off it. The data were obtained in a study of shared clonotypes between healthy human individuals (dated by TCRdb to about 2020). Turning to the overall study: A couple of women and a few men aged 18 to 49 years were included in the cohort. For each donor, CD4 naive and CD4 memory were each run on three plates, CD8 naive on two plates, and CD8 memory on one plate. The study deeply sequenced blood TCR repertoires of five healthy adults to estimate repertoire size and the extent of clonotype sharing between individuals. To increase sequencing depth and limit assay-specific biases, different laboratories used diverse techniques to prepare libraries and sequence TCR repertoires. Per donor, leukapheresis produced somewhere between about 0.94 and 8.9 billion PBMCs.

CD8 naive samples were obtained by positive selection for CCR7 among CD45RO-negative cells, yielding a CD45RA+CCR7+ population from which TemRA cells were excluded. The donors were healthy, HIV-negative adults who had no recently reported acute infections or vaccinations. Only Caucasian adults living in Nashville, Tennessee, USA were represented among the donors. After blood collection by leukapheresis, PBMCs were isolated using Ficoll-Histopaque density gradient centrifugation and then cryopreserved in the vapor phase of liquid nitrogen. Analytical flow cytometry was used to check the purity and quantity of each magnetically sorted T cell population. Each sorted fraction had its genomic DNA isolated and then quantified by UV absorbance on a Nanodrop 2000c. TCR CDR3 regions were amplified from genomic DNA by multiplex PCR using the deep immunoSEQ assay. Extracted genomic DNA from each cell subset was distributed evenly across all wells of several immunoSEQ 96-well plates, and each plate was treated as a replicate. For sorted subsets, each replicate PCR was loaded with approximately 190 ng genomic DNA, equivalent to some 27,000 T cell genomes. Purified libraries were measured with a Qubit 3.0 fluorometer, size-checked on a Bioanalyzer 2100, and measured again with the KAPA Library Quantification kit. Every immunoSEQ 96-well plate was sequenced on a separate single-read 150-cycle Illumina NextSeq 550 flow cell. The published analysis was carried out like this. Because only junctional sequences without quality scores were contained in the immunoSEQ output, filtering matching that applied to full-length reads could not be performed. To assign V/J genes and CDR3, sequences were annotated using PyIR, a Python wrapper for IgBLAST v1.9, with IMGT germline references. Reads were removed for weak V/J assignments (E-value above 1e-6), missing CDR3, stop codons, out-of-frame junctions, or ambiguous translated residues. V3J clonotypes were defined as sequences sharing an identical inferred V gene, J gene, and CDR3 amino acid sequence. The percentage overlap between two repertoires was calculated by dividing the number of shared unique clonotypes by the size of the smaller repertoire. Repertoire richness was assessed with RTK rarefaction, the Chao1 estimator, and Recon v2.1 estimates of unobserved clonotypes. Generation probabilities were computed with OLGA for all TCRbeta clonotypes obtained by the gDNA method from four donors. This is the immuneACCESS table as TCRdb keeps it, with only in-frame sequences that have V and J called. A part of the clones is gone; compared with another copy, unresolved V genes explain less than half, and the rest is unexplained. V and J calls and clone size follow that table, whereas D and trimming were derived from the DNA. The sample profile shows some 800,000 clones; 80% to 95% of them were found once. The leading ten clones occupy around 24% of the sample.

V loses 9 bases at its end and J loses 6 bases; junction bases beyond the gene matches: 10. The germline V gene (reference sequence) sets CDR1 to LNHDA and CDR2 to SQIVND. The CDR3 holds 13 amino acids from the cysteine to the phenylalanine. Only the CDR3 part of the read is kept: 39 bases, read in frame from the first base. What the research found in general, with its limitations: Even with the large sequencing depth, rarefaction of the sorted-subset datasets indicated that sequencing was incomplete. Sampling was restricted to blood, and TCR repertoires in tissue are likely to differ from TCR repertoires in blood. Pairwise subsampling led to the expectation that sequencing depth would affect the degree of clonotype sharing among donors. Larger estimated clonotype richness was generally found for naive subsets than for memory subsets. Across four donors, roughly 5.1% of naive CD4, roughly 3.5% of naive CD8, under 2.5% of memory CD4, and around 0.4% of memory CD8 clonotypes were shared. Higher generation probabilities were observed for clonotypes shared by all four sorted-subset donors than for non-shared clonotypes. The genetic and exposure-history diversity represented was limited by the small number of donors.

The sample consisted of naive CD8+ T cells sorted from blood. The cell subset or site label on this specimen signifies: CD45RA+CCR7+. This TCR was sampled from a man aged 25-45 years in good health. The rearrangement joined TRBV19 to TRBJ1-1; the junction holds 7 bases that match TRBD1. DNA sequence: TGTGCCAGCATTCGACAGGGAATGGCTGAAGCTTTCTTT. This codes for CASIRQGMAEAFF.